The 26 T cell receptor beta chains listed next were all sequenced from one sample in a study of OX40 agonist ivuxolimab in advanced cancers. Profiled with immunoSEQ multiplex PCR; TCRdb holds only in-frame clones, not every one. The sample contains fewer than 90,000 clones, almost 90% of which appear only once. The sample here was CD4+ or CD8+ T cells sorted from blood, taken in a trial of the OX40 agonist ivuxolimab. The receptors were sampled from an adult with an advanced solid tumor such as melanoma, head and neck, liver or kidney cancer.

The rearrangement uses TRBV7-3 and TRBJ2-6; the D gene is possibly TRBD1 (6 bases). Germline CDR1 is SGHTA and CDR2 is FQGTGA. CDR3 length: 20 amino acids. Trimming pared 5 bases from V and 5 bases from J, leaving 28 bases between. CDR3 DNA sequence: TGTGCCAGCAGCCCCGCCCCCTCGACAGGAGCCACTCAGAGGGCCAACGTCCTGACTTTC. Translating gives CASSPAPSTGATQRANVLTF.

The chain recombines TRBV11-2 with TRBJ1-2; no reliable D call. Trimming stripped 2 bases from V and 2 bases from J, with 9 bases between. The length of the CDR3 is 14 residues. Germline V CDR1 and CDR2: SGHAT, FQNNGV. Here the CDR3 DNA reads TGTGCCAGCAGCTTATCCGCGGGAAACTATGGCTACACCTTC. It translates to CASSLSAGNYGYTF. The whole variable domain, filled in from reference TRBV11-2 and TRBJ1-2, reads EAGVAQSPRYKIIEKRQSVAFWCNPISGHATLYWYQQILGQGPKLLIQFQNNGVVDDSQLPKDRFSAERLKGVDSTLKIQPAKLEDSAVYLCASSLSAGNYGYTFGSGTRLTVV.

This chain links TRBV18 with TRBJ1-5; 11 positions agree with TRBD1. The germline V gene has CDR1 KGHSH and CDR2 LQKENI. After removal of 6 bases from V and 5 bases from J, the junction contained 3 bases not matched to a gene. This CDR3 spans 14 amino acids. The DNA of the CDR3 is TGTGCCAGCTCGGGACAGGGGGAAGATCAGCCCCAGCATTTT. Protein product: CASSGQGEDQPQHF.

This chain links TRBV7-2 with TRBJ1-5; TRBD1 matches 7 bases. Germline loops: CDR1 SGHTA, CDR2 FQGNSA. The CDR3 loop spans 14 amino acids. With 3 bases clipped from V and 4 bases from J, the junction kept 3 bases outside the gene matches. The CDR3 loop is CASSFSGGNQPQHF. CDR3 in DNA: TGTGCCAGCAGCTTTTCAGGGGGAAATCAGCCCCAGCATTTT.

This chain uses TRBV5-1 with TRBJ1-1; a weak D match, TRBD1 (6 bases). Trimming cost V 4 bases and J 4 bases, with 17 bases left between them. The CDR3 extends over 15 amino acids. Germline CDR1 is SGHRS and CDR2 is YFSETQ. CDR3 residues: CASSPTWGGGTEAFF. For the CDR3, the DNA is TGCGCCAGCAGCCCGACCTGGGGGGGCGGCACTGAAGCTTTCTTT.

This clone turned up a few times. The V and J genes are TRBV10-2 and TRBJ2-7; 9 bases map to TRBD1. This CDR3 contains 18 residues. The germline V gene encodes CDR1 WSHSY and CDR2 SAAADI. Unmatched junction bases numbered 16, after V lost 5 bases and J lost 2 bases. CDR3 in DNA: TGCGCCAGCAGTCTGCCCCGGGACAGGGTTTTGCTAGCCTACGAGCAGTACTTC. Amino acid sequence: CASSLPRDRVLLAYEQYF.

V is TRBV5-4 and J is TRBJ2-1; D not resolved. Germline values: CDR1 SGHNT, CDR2 YYREEE (reference sequence). The length of the CDR3 is 16 residues. Trimming took 3 bases from V and 4 from J, leaving 17 bases between them. The CDR3 region has the DNA TGTGCCAGCAGCTGGTCTCGCGGCGAGGCATACAATGAGCAGTTCTTC. Translation gives CASSWSRGEAYNEQFF.

The chain links TRBV7-3 to TRBJ2-3; 7 bases fit TRBD1. CDR1 and CDR2 (germline): SGHTA, FQGTGA. V gave up 5 bases and J gave up 2 bases; unmatched junction bases: 4. This CDR3 spans 14 amino acids. CDR3 residues: CASSPGQITDTQYF. The DNA for the CDR3 is TGTGCCAGCAGCCCGGGACAGATCACAGATACGCAGTATTTT.

The chain joins TRBV7-8 to TRBJ2-7; 9 bases are a match to TRBD2. This CDR3 region has 13 residues. Losses at the gene ends were 10 bases for V and 5 bases for J; bases not matched to a gene: 9. Germline V gene sequence: CDR1 SGHVS, CDR2 FQNEAQ. CDR3: CATMRGGLNEQYF. As DNA, the CDR3 is TGTGCCACCATGCGGGGGGGATTGAACGAGCAGTACTTC.

The sample holds one count of this clone. The CDR3 is CASSAGTASTEAFF. CDR3 DNA: TGTGCCAGCAGCGCCGGGACAGCGAGCACTGAAGCTTTCTTT. J is TRBJ1-1 and V is TRBV7-2; 7 bases map to TRBD1. Germline CDR1 SGHTA, CDR2 FQGNSA. J gave up 4 bases and V 5 bases, and 7 bases lay outside the gene matches. This CDR3 contains 14 residues.

This clone was observed once. The chain links TRBV19 to TRBJ2-3, with TRBD1 identical over 9 bases. Losses at the gene ends were 4 bases for V and 5 bases for J; bases not matched to a gene: 7. Germline CDR1 and CDR2: LNHDA and SQIVND (reference sequence). The CDR3 runs 15 residues. In DNA form, the CDR3 reads TGTGCCAGTAGTACTTACAGGGGGCGTCAAGATACGCAGTATTTT. As protein: CASSTYRGRQDTQYF.

The rearrangement uses TRBV4-1 and TRBJ2-1; no firm D call. The CDR3 runs to 16 residues. CDR1 and CDR2 (germline): MGHRA, YSYEKL. V lost 0 bases and J lost 0, with 9 bases in between. CDR3 DNA: TGCGCCAGCAGCCAAGACCTGCCGAGCTCCTACAATGAGCAGTTCTTC. As protein: CASSQDLPSSYNEQFF.

This clone showed up just once. This chain joins TRBV30 and TRBJ1-5; TRBD1 might be the D (6 bases). The V and J ends lost 1 base and 2 bases respectively, with 6 bases between them. This CDR3 has 13 amino acids. The germline V gene encodes CDR1 GTSNPN and CDR2 SVGIG (reference sequence). CDR3 nucleotides: TGTGCCTGGAGTGGACAGGGCAATCAGCCCCAGCATTTT. This codes for CAWSGQGNQPQHF.

The chain carries TRBV6-1 and TRBJ2-2; D is ambiguous. V gave up 7 bases and J gave up 1 base, with 10 bases separating them. CDR3 length: 14 amino acids. The germline V gene encodes CDR1 MNHNS and CDR2 SASEGT. This chain's CDR3 is CASTEEWNTGELFF. The CDR3, as DNA: TGTGCCAGCACCGAAGAATGGAACACCGGGGAGCTGTTTTTT.

The J gene is TRBJ1-5, the V gene TRBV7-8, with TRBD1 as a possible D gene (6 bases). Germline V gene sequence: CDR1 SGHVS, CDR2 FQNEAQ. Trimming removed 4 bases from V and 7 bases from J, with 23 bases in between. CDR3 size: 17 residues. CDR3 DNA: TGTGCCAGCAGCTCGAGTCCCGGGACATACCAGGGGCAGCCCCAGCATTTT. This codes for CASSSSPGTYQGQPQHF. Full variable domain (rest looked up from reference TRBV7-8 and TRBJ1-5): GAGVSQSPRYKVAKRGQDVALRCDPISGHVSLFWYQQALGQGPEFLTYFQNEAQLDKSGLPSDRFFAERPEGSVSTLKIQRTQQEDSAVYLCASSSSPGTYQGQPQHFGDGTRLSIL.

The gene calls are TRBV6-5 and TRBJ1-5; no firm D call. The CDR3 runs 14 residues. V was pared by 6 bases and J by 6 bases, with 15 bases between. CDR1 and CDR2 from the germline V gene are MNHEY and SVGAGI. The CDR3 region is CASRDTGVRQPQHF. In nucleotides, the CDR3 is TGTGCCAGCAGAGACACGGGCGTGCGTCAGCCCCAGCATTTT.

The chain joins TRBV28 to TRBJ1-2, with 7 bases identical to TRBD1. With 6 bases clipped from V and 8 bases from J, the junction kept 9 bases outside the gene matches. The CDR3 extends over 13 amino acids. In germline, CDR1 is MDHEN, CDR2 SYDVKM. The CDR3, as DNA: TGTGCCAGCAGGCCGGGACAGACAAGCGGCTACACCTTC. It codes for CASRPGQTSGYTF.

The chain links TRBV7-3 to TRBJ2-5, with D tentatively TRBD2 (6 bases). The CDR3 totals 14 residues. CDR1 SGHTA and CDR2 FQGTGA come from the germline V gene. The V and J ends lost 5 bases and 1 base respectively, with 11 bases between them. The CDR3 loop reads CASSPGLSQETQYF. As DNA, the CDR3 is TGTGCCAGCAGCCCGGGACTTTCCCAAGAGACCCAGTACTTC. The whole variable domain, filled in from reference TRBV7-3 and TRBJ2-5, reads GAGVSQTPSNKVTEKGKYVELRCDPISGHTALYWYRQSLGQGPEFLIYFQGTGAADDSGLPNDRFFAVRPEGSVSTLKIQRTERGDSAVYLCASSPGLSQETQYFGPGTRLLVL.

A remark on this clone: Germline is not matched at one junction end, which may reflect a read error. V usage is TRBV6-1 and J usage is TRBJ1-3; 7 nucleotides match TRBD1. Germline V gene data show CDR1 as MNHNS and CDR2 as SASEGT. This CDR3 has 14 amino acids. The CDR3 DNA sequence: TGTGCCAGCATTGCGGACAGGTCGAAAGACACCGTATATTTT. It is translated as CASIADRSKDTVYF.

The table lists this clone with a count of one. The chain joins TRBV19 to TRBJ2-1; the match to TRBD2 covers 13 bases. Unmatched junction bases numbered 5, after V lost 6 bases and J lost 9 bases. Germline V gene lookup returns CDR1 LNHDA and CDR2 SQIVND (reference sequence). The CDR3 is 14 residues long. The CDR3 here is CASRGLAGDSEQFF. The CDR3 DNA follows: TGTGCCAGTAGAGGACTAGCGGGAGATAGTGAGCAGTTCTTC. Full variable domain (rest looked up from reference TRBV19 and TRBJ2-1): DGGITQSPKYLFRKEGQNVTLSCEQNLNHDAMYWYRQDPGQGLRLIYYSQIVNDFQKGDIAEGYSVSREKKESFPLTVTSAQKNPTAFYLCASRGLAGDSEQFFGPGTRLTVL.

This clone has a single count. The rearrangement links TRBV6-5 to TRBJ1-1, with D unresolved. The CDR3 spans 14 residues. Germline CDR1 is MNHEY and CDR2 is SVGAGI. Trimming removed 0 bases from V and 7 bases from J, with 12 bases in between. CDR3 coding DNA: TGTGCCAGCAGTTACTCCCGTCTACGGGGTGAAGCTTTCTTT. This translates into CASSYSRLRGEAFF.

This clone was seen a single time. The J gene is TRBJ2-5, the V gene TRBV7-9; TRBD1 matches at 7 bases. The V gene's germline CDR1 is SEHNR and CDR2 FQNEAQ (reference sequence). J was trimmed by 2 bases and V by 6 bases; bases with no gene match: 6. The CDR3 sequence is 14 residues long. The CDR3 sequence is CASSSQGYQETQYF. The CDR3 DNA follows: TGTGCCAGCAGTTCACAGGGGTATCAAGAGACCCAGTACTTC. The full variable domain, its missing parts supplied by reference TRBV7-9 and TRBJ2-5, is DTGVSQNPRHKITKRGQNVTFRCDPISEHNRLYWYRQTLGQGPEFLTYFQNEAQLEKSRLLSDRFSAERPKGSFSTLEIQRTEQGDSAMYLCASSSQGYQETQYFGPGTRLLVL.

The chain uses TRBV2 and TRBJ1-2; 11 positions agree with TRBD1. V dropped 6 bases and J dropped 2; count of bases not matched to a gene: 2. This CDR3 region has 14 residues. CDR1 and CDR2 (germline): SNHLY, FYNNEI. In nucleotides, the CDR3 is TGTGCCAGCAGCGGACAGGGGGCGAACTATGGCTACACCTTC. It encodes CASSGQGANYGYTF. Complete variable domain (other parts from reference TRBV2 and TRBJ1-2): EPEVTQTPSHQVTQMGQEVILRCVPISNHLYFYWYRQILGQKVEFLVSFYNNEISEKSEIFDDQFSVERPDGSNFTLKIRSTKLEDSAMYFCASSGQGANYGYTFGSGTRLTVV.

The chain carries TRBV7-9 and TRBJ2-3; TRBD1 aligns across 7 bases. This CDR3 contains 15 residues. Germline CDR1 is SEHNR and CDR2 is FQNEAQ (reference sequence). J lost 5 bases, V lost 6 bases, and 11 bases had no gene match. This chain's CDR3 is CASRPTGPGRDTQYF. The CDR3 nucleotides read TGTGCCAGCAGGCCGACAGGGCCCGGTCGAGATACGCAGTATTTT.

Details on this clone: Germline is not matched at one junction end, which may reflect a read error. The V gene is TRBV7-7, the J gene TRBJ2-2, with TRBD1 as a possible D gene (5 bases). Germline assignment: CDR1 SSHAT and CDR2 FNYEAQ (reference sequence). The CDR3 runs 16 residues. CDR3 in amino acids: CASSRSPGFMAGELFF. Here the CDR3 DNA reads TGTGCTAGCAGCCGTAGTCCAGGGTTTATGGCCGGGGAGCTGTTTTTT.

This clone came up a few times. The chain uses TRBV19 and TRBJ1-1, with 8 bases identical to TRBD1. The CDR3 runs to 13 residues. Germline V lookup: CDR1 LNHDA, CDR2 SQIVND (reference sequence). V was clipped by 5 bases and J by 5 bases; unmatched bases: 4. DNA for the CDR3: TGTGCCAGTAGTGCGACAGGGGTTACTGAAGCTTTCTTT. This codes for CASSATGVTEAFF.